These 28 T cell receptor beta chains were sequenced from one sample in a study of T cells in Graves' hyperthyroidism and ophthalmopathy. Researchers took RNA transcripts and amplified the TCR beta CDR3 regions from them. Primed by the HTBI set, a first-round RT-PCR was run on the TCR CDR3. Each CDR3 protein gets one entry after TCRdb re-called the multiplex PCR reads with MiXCR. In the table there are 200,000 to 300,000 distinct CDR3 sequences, 16% of which are singletons. The specimen sequenced was blood. The receptor set was obtained from a woman aged 18-30 years with Graves' ophthalmopathy.

This clonotype was counted many times. This sequence joins TRBV11-2 and TRBJ2-1; 7 bases match TRBD1. V lost 2 bases, J lost 1 base, and 5 bases stayed unmatched. CDR1 and CDR2 (germline): SGHAT, FQNNGV. This CDR3 is built from 16 residues. In nucleotides, the CDR3 is TGTGCCAGCAGCTTACGTGGGGACAGTTCCTACAATGAGCAGTTCTTC. This encodes CASSLRGDSSYNEQFF.

The chain recombines TRBV12-3 or TRBV12-4 with TRBJ2-7, with 10 positions matching TRBD2. The CDR3 runs 19 residues. J lost 4 bases, V lost 2 bases, and 17 bases had no gene match. As DNA, the CDR3 is TGTGCCAGCAGTTTATTGGGGTCACCAAGCGGGAGGGCCAGGTACGAGCAGTACTTC. Protein sequence: CASSLLGSPSGRARYEQYF.

In this sample, this clonotype turned up many times. The chain has TRBV11-2 and TRBJ2-1; a weak D match, TRBD2 (5 bases). CDR3 length: 12 residues. CDR1 is SGHAT, CDR2 FQNNGV, per germline. Trimming removed 2 bases at V and 7 bases at J, with 6 bases between. CDR3 nucleotides: TGTGCCAGCAGCTTATCGGGGAATGAGCAGTTCTTC. Translation gives CASSLSGNEQFF.

This clonotype has ten or more counts. The rearrangement uses TRBV18 and TRBJ2-7, with 8 bases matching TRBD1. V trimming: 0 bases; J trimming: 2 bases; junction bases outside the gene matches: 3. There are 15 residues in the CDR3. Germline assignment: CDR1 KGHSH and CDR2 LQKENI. CDR3 in amino acids: CASSPPSGGPYEQYF. CDR3 in DNA: TGTGCCAGCTCACCACCATCAGGGGGCCCCTACGAGCAGTACTTC.

This chain links TRBV10-3 with TRBJ2-3, with TRBD2 matching 8 bases. Germline V gene sequence: CDR1 ENHRY, CDR2 SYGVKD. V was pared by 0 bases and J by 4 bases, with 12 bases of the junction left unmatched. The CDR3 has 18 amino acids. The DNA for the CDR3 is TGTGCCATCAGTGAGTCCCTGGCGGGGGGATTGGGGCCAGATACGCAGTATTTT. This gives the protein CAISESLAGGLGPDTQYF.

There are a few counts of this clonotype. The chain has TRBV4-1 and TRBJ2-2; TRBD2 matches at 10 bases. V was clipped by 2 bases and J by 6 bases; unmatched bases: 6. The germline gives CDR1 MGHRA, CDR2 YSYEKL. The length of the CDR3 is 16 residues. CDR3 in DNA: TGCGCCAGCAGCCAACTAGCGGGGGCCCTCGCCGGGGAGCTGTTTTTT. Its protein is CASSQLAGALAGELFF.

In regard to this clonotype: This could be a read error, since a much larger clone is one nucleotide away. The CDR3 does not end in the conserved phenylalanine or tryptophan, so this is likely a read error. The rearrangement links TRBV28 to TRBJ2-2; 8 positions match TRBD1. CDR1 and CDR2 (germline): MDHEN, SYDVKM. J gave up 6 bases and V 2 bases, and 2 bases lay outside the gene matches. This CDR3 spans 14 amino acids. The CDR3 bases are TGTGCCAGCAGTTTACCAGGGGGCCCCGGGGAGCTGTTTTCT. Translating gives CASSLPGGPGELFS.

The gene calls are TRBV5-8 and TRBJ1-4; TRBD1 might be the D (6 bases). V lost 4 bases and J lost 8, with 18 bases in between. This CDR3 spans 15 amino acids. CDR1 and CDR2 (germline): SGHTS, YDEGEE. CDR3 nucleotides: TGTGCCAGCAGCCTCCCGGGACATTCGGAAGAAAAACTGTTTTTT. Protein product: CASSLPGHSEEKLFF.

This clonotype appeared many times. V usage is TRBV6-1 and J usage is TRBJ2-1; D is perhaps TRBD1 (5 bases). Germline CDR1 MNHNS, CDR2 SASEGT. This CDR3 has 15 amino acids. The V and J ends lost 3 bases and 4 bases respectively, with 13 bases between them. CDR3 sequence reads: CASSEDKRNYNEQFF. The CDR3, as DNA: TGTGCCAGCAGTGAGGACAAGAGAAATTACAATGAGCAGTTCTTC.

This clonotype has more than one count but fewer than ten. CDR3: CASSPQGGGYTF. In nucleotides, the CDR3 is TGTGCCAGCTCACCCCAGGGGGGTGGCTACACCTTC. The rearrangement joins TRBV18 to TRBJ1-2; 7 bases map to TRBD1. The germline V gene encodes CDR1 KGHSH and CDR2 LQKENI. The CDR3 is made up of 12 amino acids. V gave up 3 bases and J gave up 7 bases; unmatched junction bases: 2. Supplemented by reference TRBV18 and TRBJ1-2, the full variable domain reads NAGVMQNPRHLVRRRGQEARLRCSPMKGHSHVYWYRQLPEEGLKFMVYLQKENIIDESGMPKERFSAEFPKEGPSILRIQQVVRGDSAAYFCASSPQGGGYTFGSGTRLTVV.

In this sample, this clonotype turned up many times. The chain links TRBV6-2 or TRBV6-3 to TRBJ2-7; perhaps TRBD1 as D (6 bases). This CDR3 has 14 residues. V was shortened by 5 bases and J by 7 bases, with 18 bases between the two germline ends. Germline CDR1 reads MNHEY; CDR2 reads SVGEGT. CDR3 protein: CASSLGGEAREQYF. The DNA of the CDR3 is TGTGCCAGCAGTCTAGGGGGTGAAGCGCGGGAGCAGTACTTC.

Ten or more counts support this clonotype. The rearrangement links TRBV13 to TRBJ2-2; D remains unclear. Germline lookup yields CDR1 PRHDT and CDR2 FYEKMQ (reference sequence). The CDR3 runs 19 residues. With 2 bases removed from V and 3 bases from J, the gap between germline ends came to 22 bases. Written as DNA, the CDR3 is TGTGCCAGCAGCTTACCGTTGGGTTACTTTTCCCTCCACACCGGGGAGCTGTTTTTT. It encodes CASSLPLGYFSLHTGELFF. Full variable domain (missing parts from reference TRBV13 and TRBJ2-2): AAGVIQSPRHLIKEKRETATLKCYPIPRHDTVYWYQQGPGQDPQFLISFYEKMQSDKGSIPDRFSAQQFSDYHSELNMSSLELGDSALYFCASSLPLGYFSLHTGELFFGEGSRLTVL.

At least ten counts were recorded for this clonotype. V and J are TRBV29-1 and TRBJ1-1, with no clear D. Trimming took off 5 bases at V and 7 bases at J, with 14 bases between the two ends. Germline V CDR1 and CDR2: SQVTM, ANQGSEA. The CDR3 length is 12 residues. CDR3 in DNA: TGCAGCGTTAATCGGCCCGTGGGTGAAGCTTTCTTT. Protein product: CSVNRPVGEAFF.

In its sample, this clonotype was seen many times. This chain links TRBV14 with TRBJ2-5; either TRBD1 or TRBD2 may supply D (5 bases each). This CDR3 spans 18 amino acids. From germline, CDR1 is SGHDN and CDR2 FVKESK. V lost 4 bases and J lost 2, with 23 bases in between. CDR3 in amino acids: CASSRRPGPRIRQETQYF. CDR3 DNA: TGTGCCAGCAGCCGGCGTCCGGGACCCCGTATCCGACAAGAGACCCAGTACTTC.

This chain uses TRBV2 with TRBJ2-5, with TRBD1 identical over 12 bases. Germline CDR1 is SNHLY and CDR2 is FYNNEI. The CDR3 has 14 amino acids. The ends lost 6 bases at V and 5 bases at J; junction bases unmatched: 4. CDR3 coding DNA: TGTGCCAGCAGCGGGACAGGGGGCGTTGAGACCCAGTACTTC. Its protein product is CASSGTGGVETQYF.

This clonotype was counted ten times or more. The chain couples TRBV20-1 to TRBJ2-1; 11 bases align to TRBD2. Germline trimming cut 0 bases from V and 7 bases from J; bases unmatched to any gene: 5. Germline V lookup: CDR1 DFQATT, CDR2 SNEGSKA (reference sequence). This CDR3 has 15 amino acids. The CDR3 nucleotides are TGCAGTGCTAGAGAAAGAGCTAGCGGGGGGAATGAGCAGTTCTTC. This translates into CSARERASGGNEQFF.

This clonotype was detected only a few times. This sequence joins TRBV7-9 and TRBJ1-1, with 7 positions matching TRBD1. V trimming: 5 bases; J trimming: 10 bases; junction bases outside the gene matches: 7. Germline assignment: CDR1 SEHNR and CDR2 FQNEAQ (reference sequence). This CDR3 has 12 amino acids. This CDR3 reads CASSQGGVAAFF. The CDR3 bases are TGTGCCAGCAGCCAGGGGGGGGTGGCAGCTTTCTTT.

This clonotype was detected ten times or more. The chain links TRBV20-1 to TRBJ1-6; D call uncertain. The CDR3 sequence is 13 residues long. The germline CDR1 and CDR2 sequences are DFQATT and SNEGSKA (reference sequence). For the CDR3, the DNA is TGCAGCGGAACCGGGGACTATAATTCACCCCTCCACTTT. Residues: CSGTGDYNSPLHF.

The CDR3 region is CAISEVSYEQYF. In DNA, the CDR3 is TGTGCCATCAGTGAGGTCTCCTACGAGCAGTACTTC. The V and J genes are TRBV10-3 and TRBJ2-7; no definite D call. CDR3 length: 12 amino acids. V was shortened by 2 bases and J by 0 bases, with 2 bases between the two germline ends. Germline loops: CDR1 ENHRY, CDR2 SYGVKD.

This clonotype has a count of ten or more. The chain joins TRBV14 to TRBJ1-1; D is unresolved. Germline V gene lookup returns CDR1 SGHDN and CDR2 FVKESK. The V end was cut by 3 bases, the J end by 3 bases, with 14 bases between. The CDR3 consists of 15 residues. CDR3 sequence (DNA): TGTGCCAGCAGCCAGCAGACGGGAGGGTACACTGAAGCTTTCTTT. This encodes CASSQQTGGYTEAFF.

V is TRBV27 and J is TRBJ1-1; weak D call: TRBD1 (6 bases). The V end lost 8 bases, the J end lost 4 bases, and 17 bases lay between the germline ends. Looked up from germline, CDR1 is MNHEY and CDR2 is SMNVEV (reference sequence). This CDR3 spans 14 amino acids. The CDR3 DNA reads TGTGCCAGCTCCGACAGGTGGGGGTCCACTGAAGCTTTCTTT. Translation gives CASSDRWGSTEAFF.

This clonotype has a count of ten or more. This chain's CDR3 is CASSQDTSAALSGNTIYF. The CDR3 DNA is TGCGCCAGCAGCCAAGATACTTCAGCGGCCCTCTCTGGAAACACCATATATTTT. The rearrangement uses TRBV4-1 and TRBJ1-3; D gene unclear. Trimming took 0 bases from V and 0 from J, leaving 15 bases between them. From germline, CDR1 is MGHRA and CDR2 YSYEKL. There are 18 residues in the CDR3.

Ten or more counts support this clonotype. V and J are TRBV6-1 and TRBJ1-2, with 7 bases fitting TRBD1. The CDR3 runs to 13 residues. After removal of 6 bases from V and 6 bases from J, the junction contained 7 bases not matched to a gene. CDR1 and CDR2 from the germline V gene are MNHNS and SASEGT. Written as DNA, the CDR3 is TGTGCCAGCAGCCCGACAGGGAGGAATGGCTACACCTTC. As protein: CASSPTGRNGYTF.

On this clonotype: A read error is possible here, since a much larger clone lies one base away. The V and J genes are TRBV6-2 or TRBV6-3 and TRBJ1-4; D gene uncertain. The V and J ends lost 11 bases and 7 bases respectively, with 23 bases between them. CDR1 and CDR2 from the germline V gene are MNHEY and SVGEGT. This CDR3 region has 15 residues. CDR3 region: CAATRSGGRGEKLFF. For the CDR3, the DNA is TGTGCCGCGACCCGGAGCGGAGGTCGGGGTGAAAAACTGTTTTTT.

V gene TRBV20-1 combines with J gene TRBJ1-1; TRBD1 is a possible D gene (6 bases). The CDR3 consists of 12 residues. Per the germline V gene, CDR1 is DFQATT and CDR2 is SNEGSKA (reference sequence). V was clipped by 2 bases and J by 6 bases, with 10 bases between them. This chain's CDR3 is CSARLQGAEAFF. CDR3 in DNA: TGCAGTGCTAGATTACAGGGTGCTGAAGCTTTCTTT.

The J gene is TRBJ2-7, the V gene TRBV10-3; D ambiguous. V shed 1 base and J shed 7 bases, with 11 bases lying between them. Germline values: CDR1 ENHRY, CDR2 SYGVKD. The CDR3 extends over 13 amino acids. CDR3 coding DNA: TGTGCCATCAGTGAGTTGTCCGCGGCAGAGCAGTACTTC. Translation: CAISELSAAEQYF.

The V and J genes are TRBV20-1 and TRBJ2-1, with 11 positions matching TRBD2. Germline V lookup: CDR1 DFQATT, CDR2 SNEGSKA (reference sequence). The CDR3 loop spans 17 amino acids. V shed 1 base, J shed 4 bases, and the junction held 9 bases outside the gene matches. Here the CDR3 reads CSARGGASGRRYNEQFF. CDR3 nucleotides: TGCAGTGCTAGAGGTGGGGCTAGCGGGAGGAGGTACAATGAGCAGTTCTTC.

With respect to this clonotype: This may be a read error, as it is one base from a much larger clone. The chain links TRBV3-1 to TRBJ1-6, with 7 bases lining up with TRBD1. The CDR3 runs 13 residues. Germline assignment: CDR1 LGHDT and CDR2 YNNKEL (reference sequence). The CDR3 protein is CAGSQLQGSSLHF. The CDR3 region has the DNA TGTGCCGGCAGCCAGCTACAGGGGTCGTCCCTCCACTTT.